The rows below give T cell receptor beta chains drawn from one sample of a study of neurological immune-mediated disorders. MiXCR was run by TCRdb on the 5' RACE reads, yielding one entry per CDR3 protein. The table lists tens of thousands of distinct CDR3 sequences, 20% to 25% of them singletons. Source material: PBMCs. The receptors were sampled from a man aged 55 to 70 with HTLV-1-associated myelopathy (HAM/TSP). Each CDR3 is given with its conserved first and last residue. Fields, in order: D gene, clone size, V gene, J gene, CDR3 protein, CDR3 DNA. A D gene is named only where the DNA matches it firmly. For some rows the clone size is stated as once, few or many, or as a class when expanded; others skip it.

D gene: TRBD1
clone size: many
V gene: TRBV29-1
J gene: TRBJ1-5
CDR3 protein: CSASGGRDQPQHF
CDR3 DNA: TGCAGCGCCTCAGGGGGTCGGGATCAGCCCCAGCATTTT

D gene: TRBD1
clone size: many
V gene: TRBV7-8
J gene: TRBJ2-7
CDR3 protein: CASSLEMGQGSHEQYF
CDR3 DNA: TGTGCCAGCAGCTTAGAAATGGGACAGGGGAGCCACGAGCAGTACTTC

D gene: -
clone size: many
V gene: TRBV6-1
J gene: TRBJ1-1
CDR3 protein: CASGQGFNTEAFF
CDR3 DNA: TGTGCCAGCGGGCAGGGGTTCAACACTGAAGCTTTCTTT

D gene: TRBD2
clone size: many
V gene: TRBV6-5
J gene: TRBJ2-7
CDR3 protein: CASSLAGLSYEQYF
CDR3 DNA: TGTGCCAGCAGTTTAGCGGGCCTCTCCTACGAGCAGTACTTC

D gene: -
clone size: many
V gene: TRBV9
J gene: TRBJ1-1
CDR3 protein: CASSPIRNTEAFF
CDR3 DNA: TGTGCCAGCAGCCCCATAAGGAACACTGAAGCTTTCTTT

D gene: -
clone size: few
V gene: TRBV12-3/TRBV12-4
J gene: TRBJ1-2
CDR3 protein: CASSLKSETGYTF
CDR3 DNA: TGTGCCAGCAGTTTAAAATCAGAAACCGGCTACACCTTC

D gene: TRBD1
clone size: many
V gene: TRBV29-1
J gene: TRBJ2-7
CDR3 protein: CSVARDRNYEQYF
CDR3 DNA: TGCAGCGTCGCCCGGGACAGGAACTACGAGCAGTACTTC

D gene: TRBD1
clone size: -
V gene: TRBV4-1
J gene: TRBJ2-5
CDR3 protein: CASGVPTGTKETQYF
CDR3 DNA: TGCGCCAGTGGGGTCCCGACAGGGACCAAAGAGACCCAGTACTTC

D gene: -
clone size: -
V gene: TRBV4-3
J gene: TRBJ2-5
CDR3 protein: CASSQDLGQGKETQYF
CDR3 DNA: TGCGCCAGCAGCCAAGATCTAGGCCAGGGTAAAGAGACCCAGTACTTC

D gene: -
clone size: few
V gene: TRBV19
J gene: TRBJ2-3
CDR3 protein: CASSRTIGNTDTQYF
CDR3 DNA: TGTGCCAGTAGTCGTACTATAGGGAACACAGATACGCAGTATTTT

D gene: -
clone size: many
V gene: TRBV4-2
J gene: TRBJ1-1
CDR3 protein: CASSQGGWTEAFF
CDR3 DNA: TGTGCCAGCAGCCAAGGGGGGTGGACTGAAGCTTTCTTT

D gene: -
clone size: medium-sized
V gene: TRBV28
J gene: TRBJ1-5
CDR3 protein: CTTRGGNNSNQPQHF
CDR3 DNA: TGTACCACCCGGGGGGGCAATAATAGCAATCAGCCCCAGCATTTT

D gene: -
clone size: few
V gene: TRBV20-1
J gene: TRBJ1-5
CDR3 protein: CSASENSNQPQHF
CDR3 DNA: TGCAGTGCATCGGAGAATAGCAATCAGCCCCAGCATTTT